One and the same sample provided the 32 T cell receptor beta chains below, sequenced in a study of OX40 agonist ivuxolimab in advanced cancers. TCRdb's table, derived via immunoSEQ multiplex PCR, lists solely in-frame clones and lacks some. Found here are around 83,000 clones, 65% to 85% of them singletons; the top ten hold about 7%. The specimen was CD4+ or CD8+ T cells sorted from blood, collected in a trial of the OX40 agonist ivuxolimab. The receptor source for this set is an adult with an advanced solid tumor such as melanoma, head and neck, liver or kidney cancer.

The table lists this clone with a few counts. This sequence joins TRBV10-3 and TRBJ2-7; TRBD2 aligns across 7 bases. The germline V gene encodes CDR1 ENHRY and CDR2 SYGVKD. The CDR3 is 14 residues long. Trimming removed 2 bases from V and 5 bases from J; junction bases left unmatched: 6. The CDR3 DNA sequence: TGTGCCATCAGTGAGGAAGTAGGGAGGGACGAGCAGTACTTC. Translated: CAISEEVGRDEQYF.

Here the CDR3 DNA reads TGTGCCAGCAGTGCCCGTCAACAGGGTCGGGGTCAGCCCCAGCATTTT. Protein product: CASSARQQGRGQPQHF. J is TRBJ1-5 and V is TRBV6-6; tentatively, D is TRBD1 (6 bases). The CDR3 runs to 16 residues. V gave up 5 bases and J gave up 6 bases, with 20 bases separating them. The germline V gene has CDR1 MNHNY and CDR2 SVGAGI (reference sequence).

The chain has TRBV4-1 and TRBJ2-5; TRBD1 matches at 12 bases. J was trimmed by 5 bases and V by 3 bases; bases with no gene match: 7. The CDR3 loop spans 16 amino acids. The germline V gene has CDR1 MGHRA and CDR2 YSYEKL. The CDR3 nucleotides are TGCGCCAGCAGCCAGGGACAGGGGGCCCGTGGGGAGACCCAGTACTTC. This codes for CASSQGQGARGETQYF.

The CDR3 protein is CASRSLGDNNEQFF. The CDR3 DNA follows: TGTGCCAGCAGGTCTTTGGGGGATAACAATGAGCAGTTCTTC. V gene TRBV5-8 combines with J gene TRBJ2-1; D possibly uses TRBD1 or TRBD2 (5 bases each). The germline gives CDR1 SGHTS, CDR2 YDEGEE. This CDR3 is 14 amino acids long. Trimming cost V 5 bases and J 5 bases, with 14 bases left between them.

J is TRBJ2-2 and V is TRBV18; D is uncertain. Germline CDR1 is KGHSH and CDR2 is LQKENI. CDR3 length: 13 amino acids. V was pared by 5 bases and J by 2 bases, with 6 bases between. The CDR3 region is CASSDGNTGELFF. DNA of the CDR3: TGTGCCAGCTCAGACGGTAACACCGGGGAGCTGTTTTTT.

The V call is TRBV7-9, the J call TRBJ2-2; no clear D gene. The V gene lost 1 base and the J gene lost 4 bases, with 7 bases spanning the gap. Per germline, CDR1 SEHNR and CDR2 FQNEAQ (reference sequence). The CDR3 spans 14 residues. The CDR3 DNA reads as TGTGCCAGCAGCTTAGACCTGACCACCGGGGAGCTGTTTTTT. Translated, it gives CASSLDLTTGELFF.

This chain connects TRBV18 to TRBJ1-5, with 8 bases that match TRBD1. There are 14 residues in the CDR3. Germline V gene sequence: CDR1 KGHSH, CDR2 LQKENI. With 2 bases clipped from V and 7 bases from J, the junction kept 4 bases outside the gene matches. The CDR3 spells CASSPWTGNQPQHF. Here the CDR3 DNA reads TGTGCCAGCTCACCATGGACAGGGAACCAGCCCCAGCATTTT.

The chain links TRBV6-6 to TRBJ2-7; no firm D call. Trimming pared 4 bases from V and 3 bases from J, leaving 10 bases between. The length of the CDR3 is 13 residues. The germline V gene encodes CDR1 MNHNY and CDR2 SVGAGI (reference sequence). CDR3: CASSWRLGYEQYF. Written as DNA, the CDR3 is TGTGCCAGCAGTTGGAGACTGGGCTACGAGCAGTACTTC.

This clone is classed as medium-sized. The chain is built from TRBV7-6 and TRBJ2-1; TRBD1 agrees at 9 bases. The CDR3 has 17 residues. The V gene's germline CDR1 is SGHVS and CDR2 FNYEAQ. The V segment lost 3 bases and the J segment 8 bases; nucleotides outside the gene matches: 14. The CDR3: CASSFHLRDRVEDEQFF. The CDR3 DNA reads as TGTGCCAGCAGCTTCCATCTAAGGGACAGGGTTGAAGATGAGCAGTTCTTC.

This chain joins TRBV5-6 and TRBJ2-3; TRBD2 agrees at 14 bases. The CDR3 length is 17 residues. The V and J ends lost 0 bases and 4 bases, in that order; junction bases with no gene match: 4. Germline CDR1 and CDR2: SGHDT and YYEEEE. Here the CDR3 DNA reads TGTGCCAGCAGCTTGGGGGCGGGACTAGCGGGAGCAGATACGCAGTATTTT. Translating gives CASSLGAGLAGADTQYF.

The chain employs TRBV7-9 and TRBJ2-2; D call uncertain. Germline loops: CDR1 SEHNR, CDR2 FQNEAQ (reference sequence). The CDR3 has 14 amino acids. V lost 5 bases to trimming and J lost 6 bases, with 13 bases between them. This CDR3 is CASSGLWVSGELFF. The CDR3 nucleotides read TGTGCCAGCAGCGGCCTTTGGGTATCCGGGGAGCTGTTTTTT.

This rearrangement joins TRBV29-1 to TRBJ2-5, with D unclear. The CDR3 consists of 13 residues. Germline CDR1 reads SQVTM; CDR2 reads ANQGSEA. Trimming cost V 5 bases and J 4 bases, with 14 bases left between them. As DNA, the CDR3 is TGCAGCGTTCTAAACCACCCAGGAGAGACCCAGTACTTC. The encoded protein is CSVLNHPGETQYF.

This clone was observed once. The chain combines TRBV19 with TRBJ1-1; tentatively, D is TRBD1 (5 bases). The V and J ends lost 7 bases and 6 bases respectively, with 12 bases between them. This CDR3 contains 12 residues. Germline CDR1 LNHDA, CDR2 SQIVND (reference sequence). DNA of the CDR3: TGTGCCAGTACCCGACGGGGGGCTGAAGCTTTCTTT. Translating it yields CASTRRGAEAFF.

The chain has TRBV21-1 and TRBJ2-7; the table's D call of TRBD1 was not tested on the DNA. TRBV21-1 is labeled a pseudogene. The CDR3 spans 13 residues. CDR3 amino acids: CASRDRGHYEQYF. CDR3 in DNA: TGTGCCAGCAGGGACAGGGGGCACTACGAGCAGTACTTC.

Concerning this clone itself: The same CDR3 arises from other DNA sequences in this sample as well. The CDR3, as DNA: TGCGCCAGCAGCTTGGGGACTAGCGGGGGAACAGATACGCAGTATTTT. This codes for CASSLGTSGGTDTQYF. The chain combines TRBV5-1 with TRBJ2-3, with 13 nucleotides matching TRBD2. The junction had 1 base not matched to a gene; V was cut back by 0 bases and J by 3 bases. This CDR3 is 16 amino acids long. The germline CDR1 and CDR2 sequences are SGHRS and YFSETQ.

The V gene is TRBV6-1, the J gene TRBJ1-2; the D gene is possibly TRBD1 (5 bases). The CDR3 totals 17 residues. Trimming took off 2 bases at V and 0 bases at J, with 16 bases between the two ends. The germline gives CDR1 MNHNS, CDR2 SASEGT. CDR3 nucleotide sequence: TGTGCCAGCAGTGAAATCTCGGGGGTCCTATCTAACTATGGCTACACCTTC. It translates to CASSEISGVLSNYGYTF.

The CDR3 DNA reads TGCGCCAGCTCCCCCAACTGGGGAGGTGGCTACACCTTC. It yields the protein CASSPNWGGGYTF. The chain joins TRBV5-1 to TRBJ1-2; D is ambiguous. Germline values: CDR1 SGHRS, CDR2 YFSETQ. V lost 7 bases, J lost 7 bases, and 17 bases lay in between. This CDR3 has 13 residues.

The chain has TRBV11-2 and TRBJ2-4, with D hard to call. V was cut by 5 bases and J by 8 bases, with 16 bases left in between. The germline V gene encodes CDR1 SGHAT and CDR2 FQNNGV. The CDR3 is 14 amino acids. The CDR3 coding sequence is TGTGCCAGCAGCGCAGTGGGCGGTGGGGACATTCAGTACTTC. Encoded protein: CASSAVGGGDIQYF.

The genes are TRBV5-1 and TRBJ1-6; D remains ambiguous. Germline assignment: CDR1 SGHRS and CDR2 YFSETQ. Trimming pared 0 bases from V and 2 bases from J, leaving 9 bases between. CDR3 length: 16 amino acids. The CDR3 region is CASSLAPTTYNSPLHF. The CDR3 coding sequence is TGCGCCAGCAGCTTGGCGCCGACCACCTATAATTCACCCCTCCACTTT.

The chain joins TRBV5-1 to TRBJ1-4; the D is unclear. V was clipped by 4 bases and J by 3 bases, with 10 bases between them. The CDR3 totals 14 residues. Germline loops: CDR1 SGHRS, CDR2 YFSETQ. This CDR3 is CASSRERANEKLFF. For the CDR3, the DNA is TGCGCCAGCAGCCGAGAAAGGGCTAATGAAAAACTGTTTTTT.

The chain uses TRBV6-4 and TRBJ1-3, with 8 positions matching TRBD1. The junction had 13 bases not matched to a gene; V was cut back by 6 bases and J by 0 bases. The CDR3 is made up of 18 amino acids. The germline V gene has CDR1 MRHNA and CDR2 SNTAGT. In nucleotides, the CDR3 is TGTGCCAGCAGCCTCACCGGGACAGGCGTTAGCTCTGGAAACACCATATATTTT. Translation: CASSLTGTGVSSGNTIYF.

The V gene is TRBV27, the J gene TRBJ2-4, with a possible D match to TRBD2 (5 bases). This CDR3 has 13 residues. Per the germline V gene, CDR1 is MNHEY and CDR2 is SMNVEV (reference sequence). V was shortened by 4 bases and J by 10 bases, with 14 bases between the two germline ends. CDR3 amino acids: CASSYRGMEIQYF. Here the CDR3 DNA reads TGTGCCAGCAGTTATCGGGGAATGGAAATTCAGTACTTC.

V is TRBV30 and J is TRBJ1-5; D is perhaps TRBD1 (6 bases). This CDR3 contains 15 residues. Trimming took off 0 bases at V and 0 bases at J, with 9 bases between the two ends. CDR1 GTSNPN and CDR2 SVGIG come from the germline V gene (reference sequence). The CDR3 reads CAWSVGGFSNQPQHF. CDR3 sequence (DNA): TGTGCCTGGAGTGTCGGGGGCTTTAGCAATCAGCCCCAGCATTTT. Variable domain in full (rest from reference TRBV30 and TRBJ1-5): SQTIHQWPATLVQPVGSPLSLECTVEGTSNPNLYWYRQAAGRGLQLLFYSVGIGQISSEVPQNLSASRPQDRQFILSSKKLLLSDSGFYLCAWSVGGFSNQPQHFGDGTRLSIL.

The CDR3, as DNA: TGTGCCAGCAGCTGGGCGTCTCGCGGGTTAGGATATACGCAGTATTTT. It is translated as CASSWASRGLGYTQYF. V is TRBV11-2 and J is TRBJ2-3, with a possible D match to TRBD2 (5 bases). Trimming shortened V by 4 bases and J by 7 bases, and 21 bases separated the two germline ends. Per germline, CDR1 SGHAT and CDR2 FQNNGV. The CDR3 is 16 amino acids.

This chain joins TRBV11-3 and TRBJ1-4; 9 nucleotides align to TRBD1. Looked up from germline, CDR1 is SGHNT and CDR2 is YENEEA. Unmatched junction bases numbered 7, after V lost 4 bases and J lost 7 bases. The CDR3 covers 15 residues. CDR3 DNA sequence: TGTGCCAGCAGCTCTATACAGGGGGCGATTGAAAAACTGTTTTTT. Residues: CASSSIQGAIEKLFF. Based on the CDR3 plus reference TRBV11-3 and TRBJ1-4, the full variable domain is EAGVVQSPRYKIIEKKQPVAFWCNPISGHNTLYWYLQNLGQGPELLIRYENEEAVDDSQLPKDRFSAERLKGVDSTLKIQPAELGDSAVYLCASSSIQGAIEKLFFGSGTQLSVL.

J is TRBJ1-1 and V is TRBV9, with 10 bases lining up with TRBD1. The CDR3 extends over 13 amino acids. V lost 4 bases to trimming and J lost 4 bases; unmatched junction nucleotides: 1. Germline assignment: CDR1 SGDLS and CDR2 YYNGEE. The CDR3 DNA reads TGTGCCAGCAGCTGGGACAGGGGCACTGAAGCTTTCTTT. Translating it yields CASSWDRGTEAFF.

V gene TRBV25-1 combines with J gene TRBJ2-5, with D hard to call. The CDR3 runs 12 residues. Germline assignment: CDR1 MGHDK and CDR2 SYGVNS. Trimming removed 4 bases at V and 0 bases at J, with 3 bases between. CDR3 protein: CASSGNQETQYF. CDR3 in DNA: TGTGCCAGCAGTGGGAACCAAGAGACCCAGTACTTC.

This sequence joins TRBV30 and TRBJ1-1, with D possibly matching TRBD1 (6 bases). This CDR3 region has 11 residues. V was pared by 8 bases and J by 5 bases, with 12 bases between. Germline loops: CDR1 GTSNPN, CDR2 SVGIG (reference sequence). DNA for the CDR3: TGTGCCCGGACAGAGGAGACTGAAGCTTTCTTT. Its protein is CARTEETEAFF.

A word on this clone: One junction end disagrees with the germline gene, perhaps due to a read error. The J gene is TRBJ2-7, the V gene TRBV11-2, with TRBD1 matching over 9 bases. CDR3 size: 15 residues. From germline, CDR1 is SGHAT and CDR2 FQNNGV. The CDR3 nucleotides read TGTGCCAGCAGCTACCGGGACAGGGCGTCCTCCGAGCAGTACTTC. It translates to CASSYRDRASSEQYF.

This sequence joins TRBV5-3 and TRBJ2-1, with D tentatively TRBD2 (7 bases). TRBV5-3 is an open reading frame whose function is uncertain. The V gene lost 10 bases and the J gene lost 4 bases, with 18 bases spanning the gap. This CDR3 is built from 14 residues. The DNA of the CDR3 is TGTGCCTCCCGGGGGGCCTCAGATTACAATGAGCAGTTCTTC. This translates into CASRGASDYNEQFF.

The CDR3 DNA reads as TGCGCCAGCAGTCCGGGCCCTCCCTCCTACGAGCAGTACTTC. Translated: CASSPGPPSYEQYF. The chain recombines TRBV5-1 with TRBJ2-7; D is uncertain. Trimming pared 5 bases from V and 0 bases from J, leaving 12 bases between. This CDR3 contains 14 residues. Germline loops: CDR1 SGHRS, CDR2 YFSETQ.

The chain joins TRBV6-5 to TRBJ2-7; D gene ambiguous. CDR3 length: 15 amino acids. The germline gives CDR1 MNHEY, CDR2 SVGAGI. Between the trimmed V and J ends, which lost 0 bases and 0 bases, there was a span of 9 bases. In DNA form, the CDR3 reads TGTGCCAGCAGTTACTCCTCATCAAGCTCCTACGAGCAGTACTTC. This encodes CASSYSSSSSYEQYF.